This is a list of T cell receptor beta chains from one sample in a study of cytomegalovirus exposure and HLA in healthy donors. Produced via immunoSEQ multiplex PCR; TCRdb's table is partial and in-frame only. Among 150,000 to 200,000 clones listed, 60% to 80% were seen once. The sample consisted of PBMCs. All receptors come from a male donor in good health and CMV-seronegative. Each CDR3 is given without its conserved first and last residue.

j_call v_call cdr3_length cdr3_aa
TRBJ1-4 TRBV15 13 ATTSSSGAGEKLF
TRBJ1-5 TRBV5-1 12 ASSKGHPNQPQH
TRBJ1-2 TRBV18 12 ASSQDRSNYGYT
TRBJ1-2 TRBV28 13 ASSPAVQGASGYT
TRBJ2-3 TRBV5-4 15 ASSSRLAGGSGDTQY
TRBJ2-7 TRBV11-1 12 ASSPTRAHYEQY
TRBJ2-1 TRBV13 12 ASSPNAGGDEQF
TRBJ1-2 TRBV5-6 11 ASSLDRGVGYT
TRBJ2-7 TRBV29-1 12 SVLGTGGLYEQY
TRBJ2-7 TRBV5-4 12 ASSLTGGGYEQY
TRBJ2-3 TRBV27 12 ASSFSRGTDTQY
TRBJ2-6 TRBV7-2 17 ASSLARGGISSGANVLT
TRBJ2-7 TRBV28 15 ASSFPNHRLQRNEQY
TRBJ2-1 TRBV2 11 ASMKGSYNEQF
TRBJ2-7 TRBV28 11 ATRAGGPYEQY
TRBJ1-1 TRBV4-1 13 ASSQAPGSNTEAF
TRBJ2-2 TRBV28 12 ASIKREAAGELF
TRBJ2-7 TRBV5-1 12 ASSTGLARREQY
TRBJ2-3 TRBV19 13 ASTMDRGSTDTQY
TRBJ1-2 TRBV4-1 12 ASSQELRTGGYT
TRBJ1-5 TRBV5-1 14 ASSPQPGQSNQPQH
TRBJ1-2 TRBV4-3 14 ASSQETGGRSSGYT
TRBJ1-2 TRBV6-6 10 ASEAGNYGYT
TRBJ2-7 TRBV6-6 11 ASSYTTAYEQY
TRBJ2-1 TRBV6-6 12 ASIGTGIVNEQF
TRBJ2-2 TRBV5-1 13 ASSLGGANTGELF
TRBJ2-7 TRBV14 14 ASSHRTSGSPYEQY
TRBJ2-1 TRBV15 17 ATSRDRAVGTGRYNEQF
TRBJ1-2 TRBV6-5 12 ASSYEAGSYGYT
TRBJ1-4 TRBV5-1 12 ASAQGATNEKLF
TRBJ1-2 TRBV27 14 ASSLAGGNSNYGYT
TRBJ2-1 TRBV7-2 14 ASSLNLAASYNEQF
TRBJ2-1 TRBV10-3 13 AISEPGLGFNEQF
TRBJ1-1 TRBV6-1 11 ASSSVLESEAF
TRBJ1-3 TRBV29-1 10 SATTGGNTIY
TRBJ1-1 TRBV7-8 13 ASSLAPTGNTEAF
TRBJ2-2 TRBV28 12 ASSLAGGTGELF
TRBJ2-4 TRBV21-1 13 ASSKEERERNIQY